Presented here are 25 T cell receptor beta chains from one specimen sequenced in a study of T cell responses to AZD1222 COVID-19 vaccine. Produced via immunoSEQ multiplex PCR; TCRdb's table is partial and in-frame only. The table has some 120,000 clones, 75% to 85% seen once. The sequences come from peripheral blood, collected 28 days after the second AZD1222 dose. Every receptor here comes from an adult who received the AZD1222 COVID-19 vaccine.

This clone was recorded only once. V and J are TRBV6-1 and TRBJ2-2; D remains ambiguous. Germline CDR1 is MNHNS and CDR2 is SASEGT. The CDR3 contains 16 residues. The ends were cut back, 3 bases at V and 2 bases at J, with 13 bases in the middle. The CDR3 reads CASSDQTRQNTGELFF. CDR3 nucleotide sequence: TGTGCCAGCAGTGACCAGACACGCCAAAACACCGGGGAGCTGTTTTTT.

The chain carries TRBV28 and TRBJ2-7, with TRBD1 matching 7 bases. Germline CDR1 is MDHEN and CDR2 is SYDVKM. V dropped 6 bases and J dropped 0; count of bases not matched to a gene: 8. CDR3 length: 15 amino acids. The CDR3 loop is CASSYTGAVSYEQYF. CDR3 bases: TGTGCCAGCAGCTATACAGGGGCCGTCTCCTACGAGCAGTACTTC.

The gene calls are TRBV12-5 and TRBJ2-5, with TRBD1 matching over 7 bases. The germline CDR1 and CDR2 sequences are LGHNT and FRNRAP. There are 12 residues in the CDR3. V lost 7 bases and J lost 4; bases outside the gene matches: 3. The CDR3: CASARDRETQYF. The CDR3 DNA is TGTGCTAGTGCCCGGGACAGAGAGACCCAGTACTTC.

The gene calls are TRBV11-2 and TRBJ2-5; TRBD2 matches 9 bases. Germline V lookup: CDR1 SGHAT, CDR2 FQNNGV. The length of the CDR3 is 18 residues. V trimming: 4 bases; J trimming: 4 bases; junction bases outside the gene matches: 16. The CDR3 DNA follows: TGTGCCAGCAGCTCGCCCTTGGGGCGGGGGGGCGTTCGAGAGACCCAGTACTTC. Protein product: CASSSPLGRGGVRETQYF.

CDR3 loop: CASTLQLHRDLPGGYTF. The CDR3 coding sequence is TGTGCCAGTACCCTACAGCTTCACAGGGACCTACCCGGGGGCTACACCTTC. The chain combines TRBV19 with TRBJ1-2, with a possible D match to TRBD1 (6 bases). Per the germline V gene, CDR1 is LNHDA and CDR2 is SQIVND (reference sequence). This CDR3 has 17 amino acids. Deletions cut 7 bases from V and 8 bases from J, with 29 bases between.

The V gene is TRBV5-8, the J gene TRBJ2-7; tentatively, D is TRBD2 (6 bases). Trimming removed 3 bases at V and 3 bases at J, with 19 bases between. The CDR3 runs to 16 residues. Germline loops: CDR1 SGHTS, CDR2 YDEGEE. CDR3 sequence (DNA): TGTGCCAGCAGCTCACGGGACTCAGGTTACCACTACGAGCAGTACTTC. Amino acid sequence: CASSSRDSGYHYEQYF.

The sample holds a few counts of this clone. The chain combines TRBV3-1 (or the pseudogene TRBV3-2) with TRBJ1-5, with D hard to call. This CDR3 spans 15 amino acids. Germline lookup yields CDR1 LGHDT and CDR2 YNNKEL (reference sequence). V lost 0 bases, J lost 6 bases, and 12 bases lay in between. The CDR3 sequence: CASSQDFYGFQPQHF. CDR3 nucleotides: TGTGCCAGCAGCCAAGATTTTTACGGGTTTCAGCCCCAGCATTTT.

J is TRBJ1-4 and V is TRBV19; the D is unclear. CDR3 length: 14 residues. Between the trimmed V and J ends, which lost 4 bases and 6 bases, there was a span of 12 bases. The germline V gene encodes CDR1 LNHDA and CDR2 SQIVND (reference sequence). DNA of the CDR3: TGTGCCAGTAGTAATCTGAGGGCCGATGAAAAACTGTTTTTT. This gives the protein CASSNLRADEKLFF.

To note about this clone: This sample also contains other DNA sequences that code for the same CDR3. This rearrangement joins TRBV18 to TRBJ2-5, with D uncertain. The CDR3 runs 11 residues. The germline gives CDR1 KGHSH, CDR2 LQKENI. V lost 6 bases, J lost 2 bases, and 4 bases lay in between. The CDR3 nucleotides are TGTGCCAGCTCCCAACAAGAGACCCAGTACTTC. Translated, it gives CASSQQETQYF.

The V call is TRBV14, the J call TRBJ1-2, with 8 bases that match TRBD1. Losses at the gene ends were 1 base for V and 1 base for J; bases not matched to a gene: 5. The CDR3 is made up of 16 amino acids. Germline loops: CDR1 SGHDN, CDR2 FVKESK. CDR3 in DNA: TGTGCCAGCAGCCAAGCGGGCAGGGGGCTTAACTATGGCTACACCTTC. Protein sequence: CASSQAGRGLNYGYTF.

The rearrangement uses TRBV5-6 and TRBJ1-3; D unclear. The germline V and J ends were trimmed by 7 bases and 0 bases, with 23 bases remaining between them. The CDR3 contains 18 residues. Germline CDR1 SGHDT, CDR2 YYEEEE. The CDR3 DNA follows: TGTGCCAGCCTGAGTGGGATCTCGGGCACCTTCTCTGGAAACACCATATATTTT. This gives the protein CASLSGISGTFSGNTIYF.

J is TRBJ2-4 and V is TRBV19; the D gene is possibly TRBD2 (5 bases). This CDR3 is 16 amino acids long. With 3 bases removed from V and 0 bases from J, the gap between germline ends came to 12 bases. The V gene's germline CDR1 is LNHDA and CDR2 SQIVND (reference sequence). This chain's CDR3 is CASSMTGGLAKNIQYF. CDR3 coding DNA: TGTGCCAGTAGTATGACCGGAGGACTAGCCAAAAACATTCAGTACTTC. The entire variable domain, with the rest obtained from reference TRBV19 and TRBJ2-4, is as follows: DGGITQSPKYLFRKEGQNVTLSCEQNLNHDAMYWYRQDPGQGLRLIYYSQIVNDFQKGDIAEGYSVSREKKESFPLTVTSAQKNPTAFYLCASSMTGGLAKNIQYFGAGTRLSVL.

The chain combines TRBV4-1 with TRBJ1-1; D is perhaps TRBD1 (6 bases). From germline, CDR1 is MGHRA and CDR2 YSYEKL. CDR3 length: 17 amino acids. Trimming removed 0 bases from V and 1 base from J, with 15 bases in between. CDR3 sequence: CASSQDEGGFANTEAFF. The CDR3 bases are TGCGCCAGCAGCCAAGATGAGGGGGGTTTTGCGAACACTGAAGCTTTCTTT.

V is TRBV27 and J is TRBJ2-7; D gene unclear. Between the trimmed V and J ends, which lost 6 bases and 3 bases, there was a span of 18 bases. The CDR3 extends over 15 amino acids. Germline CDR1 reads MNHEY; CDR2 reads SMNVEV (reference sequence). The CDR3 spells CASRLDRAPHYEQYF. DNA of the CDR3: TGTGCCAGCAGGCTAGATCGGGCCCCCCACTACGAGCAGTACTTC.

The V call is TRBV12-3 or TRBV12-4, the J call TRBJ2-3; D remains ambiguous. V was pared by 1 base and J by 7 bases, with 3 bases between. CDR3 length: 11 amino acids. CDR3 residues: CASSLEYTQYF. CDR3 DNA sequence: TGTGCCAGCAGTTTAGAATATACGCAGTATTTT.

The J gene is TRBJ2-5, the V gene TRBV3-1 (or the pseudogene TRBV3-2); a weak D match, TRBD2 (5 bases). CDR3 size: 11 residues. V was clipped by 6 bases and J by 5 bases, with 7 bases between them. In germline, CDR1 is LGHDT, CDR2 YNNKEL (reference sequence). The CDR3 nucleotides read TGTGCCAGCAGTACGGGGGAGACCCAGTACTTC. This codes for CASSTGETQYF.

The gene calls are TRBV28 and TRBJ1-1; D is undetermined. The V end was cut by 8 bases, the J end by 5 bases, with 15 bases between. The CDR3 contains 13 residues. Germline V gives CDR1 MDHEN, CDR2 SYDVKM. This CDR3 is CASVQWQLTEAFF. The CDR3 DNA reads TGTGCCAGCGTCCAGTGGCAGTTGACTGAAGCTTTCTTT.

This clone was detected only once. The chain joins TRBV18 to TRBJ2-1; D perhaps matches TRBD2 (6 bases). This CDR3 region has 14 residues. Germline V gives CDR1 KGHSH, CDR2 LQKENI. Trimming removed 3 bases from V and 5 bases from J, with 11 bases in between. As DNA, the CDR3 is TGTGCCAGCTCACCCTCTGGCGGGAACAATGAGCAGTTCTTC. Translated: CASSPSGGNNEQFF.

CDR3 region: CASSPGPGDTIYF. The CDR3 nucleotides are TGTGCCAGTAGTCCAGGCCCAGGGGACACCATATATTTT. V and J are TRBV19 and TRBJ1-3; weak D call: TRBD1 (6 bases). Trimming left V 5 bases short and J 8 bases short, with 13 bases between. This CDR3 is built from 13 residues. Germline V CDR1 and CDR2: LNHDA, SQIVND (reference sequence).

V gene TRBV28 combines with J gene TRBJ2-7, with TRBD2 matching over 7 bases. The trim removed 3 bases at V and 0 bases at J, leaving 11 bases unmatched. Looked up from germline, CDR1 is MDHEN and CDR2 is SYDVKM. This CDR3 region has 17 residues. This chain's CDR3 is CASSLQPGGGNSYEQYF. Here the CDR3 DNA reads TGTGCCAGCAGTTTGCAGCCGGGGGGTGGCAACTCCTACGAGCAGTACTTC.

This clone occurred a few times. CDR3 bases: TGTGCCAGCGGGGACCGCAATCAGCCCCAGCATTTT. Residues: CASGDRNQPQHF. V is TRBV27 and J is TRBJ1-5; weak D call: TRBD1 (5 bases). Germline loops: CDR1 MNHEY, CDR2 SMNVEV (reference sequence). Trimming removed 8 bases from V and 2 bases from J, with 7 bases in between. The CDR3 covers 12 residues.

The rearrangement links TRBV18 to TRBJ2-1; TRBD2 agrees at 12 bases. Germline-derived CDR1 and CDR2 are KGHSH and LQKENI. This CDR3 region has 14 residues. The trim removed 0 bases at V and 13 bases at J, leaving 4 bases unmatched. CDR3 DNA sequence: TGTGCCAGCTCACCACCGTCTAGCGGGGGGGGACAGTTCTTC. Protein sequence: CASSPPSSGGGQFF.

The chain joins TRBV5-1 to TRBJ1-1; TRBD1 is a possible D gene (5 bases). This CDR3 contains 16 residues. The germline V and J ends were trimmed by 4 bases and 1 base, with 17 bases remaining between them. Per germline, CDR1 SGHRS and CDR2 YFSETQ. CDR3 DNA sequence: TGCGCCAGCAGCCCGAACGCCCAGGGCCCGAACACTGAAGCTTTCTTT. Encoded protein: CASSPNAQGPNTEAFF.

In its sample, this clone was seen a few times. This CDR3 is CASSQGGAPGNTIYF. The CDR3 DNA sequence: TGTGCCAGCAGCCAGGGGGGCGCCCCGGGAAACACCATATATTTT. This chain joins TRBV3-1 (or the pseudogene TRBV3-2) and TRBJ1-3, with D perhaps matching TRBD1 (6 bases). Germline CDR1 and CDR2: LGHDT and YNNKEL (reference sequence). The CDR3 spans 15 residues. Trimming pared 3 bases from V and 4 bases from J, leaving 13 bases between.

The chain is built from TRBV6-5 and TRBJ2-7; D possibly matches TRBD1 or TRBD2 (6 bases each). CDR1 MNHEY and CDR2 SVGAGI come from the germline V gene. The CDR3 is 14 residues long. The V and J ends lost 7 bases and 7 bases respectively, with 20 bases between them. CDR3 residues: CASTSPGARGEQYF. CDR3 bases: TGTGCCAGCACTTCTCCGGGGGCCCGGGGGGAGCAGTACTTC.